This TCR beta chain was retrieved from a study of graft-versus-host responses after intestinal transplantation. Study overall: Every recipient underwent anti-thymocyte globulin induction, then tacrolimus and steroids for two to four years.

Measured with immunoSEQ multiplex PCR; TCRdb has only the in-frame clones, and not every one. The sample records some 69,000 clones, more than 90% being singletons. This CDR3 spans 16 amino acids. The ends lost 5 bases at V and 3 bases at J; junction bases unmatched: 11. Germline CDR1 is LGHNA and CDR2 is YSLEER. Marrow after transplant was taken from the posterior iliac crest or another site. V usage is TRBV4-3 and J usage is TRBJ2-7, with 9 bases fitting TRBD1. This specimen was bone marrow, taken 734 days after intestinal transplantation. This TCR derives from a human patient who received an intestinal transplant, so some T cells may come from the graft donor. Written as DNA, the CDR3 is TGCGCCAGCAGCTTATACAACAGGGGGCTCGGCTACGAGCAGTACTTC. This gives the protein CASSLYNRGLGYEQYF.